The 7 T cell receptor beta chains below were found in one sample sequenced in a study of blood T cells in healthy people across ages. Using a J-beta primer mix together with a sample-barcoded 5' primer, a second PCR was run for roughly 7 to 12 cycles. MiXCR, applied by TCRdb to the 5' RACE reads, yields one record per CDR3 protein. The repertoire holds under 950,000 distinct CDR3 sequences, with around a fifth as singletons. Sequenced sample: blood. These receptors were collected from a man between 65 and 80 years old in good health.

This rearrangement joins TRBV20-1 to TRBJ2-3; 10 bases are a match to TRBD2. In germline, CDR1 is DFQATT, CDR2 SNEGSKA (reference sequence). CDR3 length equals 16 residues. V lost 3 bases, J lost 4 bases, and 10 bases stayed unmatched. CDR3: CSASQGLAGVADTQYF. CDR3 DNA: TGCAGTGCTAGCCAAGGGCTAGCGGGAGTAGCAGATACGCAGTATTTT.

The CDR3 DNA follows: TGTGCCAGCAGCCCCGACCTCGGCAGAAACACTGAAGCTTTCTTT. This translates into CASSPDLGRNTEAFF. The chain links TRBV9 to TRBJ1-1; D gene ambiguous. This CDR3 contains 15 residues. CDR1 and CDR2 (germline): SGDLS, YYNGEE. The V and J ends lost 4 bases and 2 bases respectively, with 15 bases between them.

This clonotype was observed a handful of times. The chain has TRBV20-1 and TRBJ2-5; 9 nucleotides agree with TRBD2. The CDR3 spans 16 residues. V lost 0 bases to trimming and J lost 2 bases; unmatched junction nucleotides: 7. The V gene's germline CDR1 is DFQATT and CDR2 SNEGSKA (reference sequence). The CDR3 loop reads CSARDSGGGVQETQYF. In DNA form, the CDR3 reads TGCAGTGCTAGAGATTCCGGCGGGGGGGTTCAAGAGACCCAGTACTTC.

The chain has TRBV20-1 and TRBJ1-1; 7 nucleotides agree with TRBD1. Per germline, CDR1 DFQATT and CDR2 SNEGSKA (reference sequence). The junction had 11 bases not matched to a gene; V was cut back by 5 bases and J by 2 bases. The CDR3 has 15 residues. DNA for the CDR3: TGCAGTGCTCAAGGGGGCGCGGGCATTAACACTGAAGCTTTCTTT. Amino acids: CSAQGGAGINTEAFF.

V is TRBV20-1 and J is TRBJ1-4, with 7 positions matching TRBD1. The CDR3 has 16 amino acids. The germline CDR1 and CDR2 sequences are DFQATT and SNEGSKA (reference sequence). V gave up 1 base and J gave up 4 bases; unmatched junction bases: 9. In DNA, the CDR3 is TGCAGTGCTAGAGGGACAGGCGCCGCGGGTAATGAAAAACTGTTTTTT. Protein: CSARGTGAAGNEKLFF.

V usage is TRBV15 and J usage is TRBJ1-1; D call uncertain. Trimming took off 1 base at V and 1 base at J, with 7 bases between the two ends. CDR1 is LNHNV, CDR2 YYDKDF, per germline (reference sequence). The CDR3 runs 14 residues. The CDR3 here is CATSRVAPNTEAFF. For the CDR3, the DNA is TGTGCCACCAGCAGAGTGGCACCGAACACTGAAGCTTTCTTT.

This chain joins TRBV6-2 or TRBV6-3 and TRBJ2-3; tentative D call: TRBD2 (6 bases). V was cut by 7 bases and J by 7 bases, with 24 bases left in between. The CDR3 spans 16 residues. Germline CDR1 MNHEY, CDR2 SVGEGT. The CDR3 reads CASIRHPRASAHTQYF. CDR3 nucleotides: TGTGCCAGCATCCGACACCCGAGGGCTAGCGCCCATACGCAGTATTTT.